The entry that follows covers one TCR beta chain sequence. The antigen is not known. Per the study methods: Differences in CDR3 between clinicopathological groups were drawn on to build a classifier intended to discriminate distant-metastatic papillary thyroid cancer patients. TCRdb re-called clones via MiXCR from the PCR reads. The V and J calls come from TCRdb's annotation, not from the publication. The sample carries under 15,000 clones, about an eighth recorded once. This sample stems from a study of metastatic and nonmetastatic thyroid tumors. At the level of the study: Both malignant and benign thyroid patients supplied peripheral blood and tumor or nodule tissue samples, across which the repertoires of these patients were then compared.

This CDR3 is built from 15 residues. Germline CDR1 and CDR2: SGHAT and FQNNGV. V was pared by 3 bases and J by 0 bases, with 10 bases between. General study findings and limits: Versus benign nodules, malignant thyroid tumors reportedly had significantly higher TCR beta diversity, in blood and tumor.

Each patient came to thyroid surgery without any prior treatment (of any kind). The rearrangement joins TRBV11-2 to TRBJ2-3, with D perhaps TRBD1 (6 bases). The sequencing sample was made of blood. This TCR derives from a female donor with papillary thyroid cancer or a benign thyroid nodule (not recorded which). Some clones in this sample may be carry-over from other donors' samples. The CDR3 sequence: CASSLIDRSTDTQYF. The CDR3 DNA reads as TGTGCCAGCAGCTTGATAGACAGGAGCACAGATACGCAGTATTTT.